This TCR beta chain was captured in a study of T-cell reconstitution after alpha-beta-depleted transplantation in children. With 3 bases removed from V and 12 bases from J, the gap between germline ends came to 15 bases. Germline lookup yields CDR1 ENHRY and CDR2 SYGVKD. The CDR3 length is 13 residues. TCRbeta library preparation incorporated unique molecular identifiers. TCRdb passed the PCR reads through MiXCR, listing each CDR3 protein once. The data hold about 540,000 distinct CDR3 sequences, with approximately 20% observed a single time. The TCR originated in a human donor who donated a stem cell graft to a child with acute lymphoblastic leukemia. Material: PBMCs from the stem cell graft donor, obtained from the stem cell graft. This chain uses TRBV10-3 with TRBJ2-1, with D tentatively TRBD2 (5 bases). The CDR3 loop is CAISEGLGGGQFF. CDR3 sequence (DNA): TGTGCCATCAGTGAAGGTTTGGGCGGAGGGCAGTTCTTC.